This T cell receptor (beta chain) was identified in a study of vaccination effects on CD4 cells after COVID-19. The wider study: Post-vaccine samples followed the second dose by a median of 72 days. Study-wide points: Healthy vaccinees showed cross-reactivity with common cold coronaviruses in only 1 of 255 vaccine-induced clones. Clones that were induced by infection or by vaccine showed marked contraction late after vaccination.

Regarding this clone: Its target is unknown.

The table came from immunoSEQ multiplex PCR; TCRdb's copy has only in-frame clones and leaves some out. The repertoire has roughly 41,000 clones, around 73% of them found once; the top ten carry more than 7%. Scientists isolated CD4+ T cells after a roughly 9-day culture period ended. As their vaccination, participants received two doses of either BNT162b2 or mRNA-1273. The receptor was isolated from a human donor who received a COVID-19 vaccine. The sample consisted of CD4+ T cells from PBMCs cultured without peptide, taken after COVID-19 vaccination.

CDR3 nucleotides: TGTGCCAGCAGGTCCCCGAACACCGGGGAGCTGTTTTTT. Amino acids: CASRSPNTGELFF. The chain is built from TRBV6-5 and TRBJ2-2; D ambiguous. Germline-derived CDR1 and CDR2 are MNHEY and SVGAGI. The ends were cut back, 6 bases at V and 0 bases at J, with 5 bases in the middle. The CDR3 contains 13 residues.